This T cell receptor beta chain was observed in a study of blood T cell repertoires in COVID-19. Study as a whole: Samples of COVID-19 (acute and convalescent) were obtained from the United States, Italy and Spain. PBMCs, B-cell-depleted T cells, or T cells provided the cDNA or gDNA that made up the material.

Germline V gene sequence: CDR1 LNHDA, CDR2 SQIVND (reference sequence). This CDR3 is built from 13 residues. V lost 7 bases, J lost 2 bases, and 12 bases lay in between. How the authors handled the data: Nucleated cell counts were estimated from reference gene primer amplification. Assay: immunoSEQ multiplex PCR; the TCRdb copy retains only in-frame clones and omits some. V and J calls and clone size follow that table, whereas D and trimming were derived from the DNA. Of about 130,000 clones listed, about 89% are singletons. What was sequenced was peripheral blood. The rearrangement links TRBV19 to TRBJ2-7, with a possible D match to TRBD2 (5 bases). This TCR came from a man between 60 and 75 years old with active or convalescent COVID-19. DNA for the CDR3: TGTGCCAGTAATGACCCGGGGACCTACGAGCAGTACTTC. Its translation: CASNDPGTYEQYF. The complete variable domain, with remaining parts taken from reference TRBV19 and TRBJ2-7, reads DGGITQSPKYLFRKEGQNVTLSCEQNLNHDAMYWYRQDPGQGLRLIYYSQIVNDFQKGDIAEGYSVSREKKESFPLTVTSAQKNPTAFYLCASNDPGTYEQYFGPGTRLTVT.